This is a list of T cell receptor beta chains from one sample in a study of blood T cell repertoires in COVID-19. Repertoires were generated with immunoSEQ multiplex PCR, while TCRdb's copy carries only in-frame clones and drops some. The sample includes over 95,000 clones, roughly 84% of them seen just once. Sequencing used peripheral blood. Source of these receptors: a man aged 35-49 years with acute or convalescent COVID-19. Each CDR3 is given with its conserved first and last residue. The order of the fields is clone size, D gene, J gene, V gene, CDR3 protein, CDR3 DNA. A D gene is named only where the DNA matches it firmly. Clone sizes are given selectively: once, few, many, or a class where the clone is expanded.

size: NA; D: TRBD1; J: TRBJ2-2; V: TRBV27; CDR3: CASSLKQGAVTGELFF; DNA: TGTGCCAGCAGTTTAAAACAGGGGGCGGTCACCGGGGAGCTGTTTTTT
size: NA; D: NA; J: TRBJ1-5; V: TRBV5-6; CDR3: CASSSKPGSQPQHF; DNA: TGTGCCAGCAGCTCCAAGCCGGGTAGTCAGCCCCAGCATTTT
size: few; D: NA; J: TRBJ1-2; V: TRBV19; CDR3: CASTTTGSYGYTF; DNA: TGTGCCAGTACCACAACAGGGAGCTATGGCTACACCTTC
size: few; D: NA; J: TRBJ2-7; V: TRBV5-1; CDR3: CASSLGTTHRGEQYF; DNA: TGCGCCAGCAGCTTGGGGACTACCCATCGGGGGGAGCAGTACTTC
size: NA; D: NA; J: TRBJ1-3; V: TRBV11-2; CDR3: CASSPGGGNTIYF; DNA: TGTGCCAGCAGCCCCGGGGGTGGGAACACCATATATTTT
size: NA; D: NA; J: TRBJ2-1; V: TRBV18; CDR3: CASSPTPEGALEQFF; DNA: TGTGCCAGCTCACCAACCCCGGAGGGGGCCCTGGAGCAGTTCTTC
size: NA; D: NA; J: TRBJ1-2; V: TRBV5-5; CDR3: CASSLATGGGYTF; DNA: TGTGCCAGCAGCTTGGCTACAGGTGGAGGCTACACCTTC
size: NA; D: NA; J: TRBJ2-3; V: TRBV11-2; CDR3: CASSSEGDTQYF; DNA: TGTGCCAGCAGTTCAGAGGGAGATACGCAGTATTTT
size: NA; D: TRBD2; J: TRBJ2-3; V: TRBV24-1; CDR3: CATSDWGSRPSGGTDTQYF; DNA: TGTGCCACCAGTGATTGGGGTTCGCGGCCGAGCGGGGGGACAGATACGCAGTATTTT
size: NA; D: NA; J: TRBJ1-6; V: TRBV6-5; CDR3: CASTLDRNGSPLHF; DNA: TGTGCCAGCACACTAGACAGGAATGGATCACCCCTCCACTTT
size: NA; D: NA; J: TRBJ2-3; V: TRBV6-1; CDR3: CASSEQVGTDTQYF; DNA: TGTGCCAGCAGTGAACAGGTCGGCACAGATACGCAGTATTTT
size: NA; D: NA; J: TRBJ1-6; V: TRBV27; CDR3: CASSFTGGPNSPLHF; DNA: TGTGCCAGCAGTTTTACGGGGGGCCCTAATTCACCCCTCCACTTT
size: few; D: NA; J: TRBJ2-7; V: TRBV6-5; CDR3: CASRETGTTYEQYF; DNA: TGTGCCAGCAGAGAGACCGGGACAACCTACGAGCAGTACTTC
size: NA; D: NA; J: TRBJ2-7; V: TRBV7-3; CDR3: CASSLPPEDEQYF; DNA: TGTGCCAGCAGCTTACCCCCTGAGGACGAGCAGTACTTC
size: NA; D: TRBD1; J: TRBJ2-7; V: TRBV7-9; CDR3: CASSSRDRGLYEQYF; DNA: TGTGCCAGCAGCTCCCGGGACAGGGGGCTCTACGAGCAGTACTTC
size: once; D: TRBD1; J: TRBJ1-2; V: TRBV10-2; CDR3: CASSEPTGDNGYTF; DNA: TGCGCCAGCAGTGAGCCCACAGGGGATAATGGCTACACCTTC
size: NA; D: TRBD2; J: TRBJ2-5; V: TRBV7-2; CDR3: CASSLALVGGGAGDETQYF; DNA: TGTGCCAGCAGCTTAGCTTTAGTTGGCGGGGGGGCCGGGGACGAGACCCAGTACTTC
size: NA; D: NA; J: TRBJ2-7; V: TRBV10-3; CDR3: CAISDSYEQYF; DNA: TGTGCCATCAGTGACAGCTACGAGCAGTACTTC
size: many; D: NA; J: TRBJ2-7; V: TRBV24-1; CDR3: CATSDLLGFEQYF; DNA: TGTGCCACCAGTGATTTGCTAGGTTTCGAGCAGTACTTC
size: NA; D: TRBD1; J: TRBJ2-3; V: TRBV9; CDR3: CASSAPGQGTDTQYF; DNA: TGTGCCAGCAGCGCCCCGGGACAGGGAACAGATACGCAGTATTTT
size: NA; D: TRBD1; J: TRBJ2-7; V: TRBV9; CDR3: CASSAAGGVLYEQYF; DNA: TGTGCCAGCAGCGCGGCAGGGGGAGTGTTATACGAGCAGTACTTC
size: NA; D: NA; J: TRBJ2-3; V: TRBV6-2/TRBV6-3; CDR3: CASSLGIGADTQYF; DNA: TGTGCCAGCAGTTTGGGCATCGGGGCAGATACGCAGTATTTT
size: NA; D: TRBD1; J: TRBJ2-7; V: TRBV2; CDR3: CASRGQYYEQYF; DNA: TGTGCCAGCCGGGGACAGTACTACGAGCAGTACTTC
size: NA; D: NA; J: TRBJ2-3; V: TRBV5-6; CDR3: CASSSPGPYTDTQYF; DNA: TGTGCCAGCAGCTCCCCAGGCCCGTACACAGATACGCAGTATTTT
size: many; D: TRBD1; J: TRBJ2-7; V: TRBV5-1; CDR3: CASSWTGTGDWEQYF; DNA: TGCGCCAGCAGCTGGACCGGGACAGGGGATTGGGAGCAGTACTTC
size: NA; D: NA; J: TRBJ2-3; V: TRBV5-1; CDR3: CASSLEGVDTQYF; DNA: TGCGCCAGCAGCTTGGAGGGGGTAGATACGCAGTATTTT
size: NA; D: NA; J: TRBJ2-3; V: TRBV5-4; CDR3: CASSLASGGDTQYF; DNA: TGTGCCAGCAGCTTGGCCTCTGGGGGGGATACGCAGTATTTT
size: NA; D: NA; J: TRBJ2-3; V: TRBV9; CDR3: CASSPRIGTFYPGTDTQYF; DNA: TGTGCCAGCAGCCCTCGAATCGGGACTTTCTATCCGGGCACAGATACGCAGTATTTT
size: NA; D: TRBD2; J: TRBJ2-1; V: TRBV11-3; CDR3: CASSLSGGEQFF; DNA: TGTGCCAGCTCCCTTAGCGGGGGGGAGCAGTTCTTC
size: NA; D: NA; J: TRBJ2-1; V: TRBV4-1; CDR3: CASSPFGGGITNEQFF; DNA: TGCGCCAGCAGCCCGTTTGGGGGGGGCATTACCAATGAGCAGTTCTTC
size: NA; D: TRBD1; J: TRBJ2-7; V: TRBV7-9; CDR3: CASSTHTGVLSYEQYF; DNA: TGTGCCAGCAGCACCCACACAGGGGTTCTATCCTACGAGCAGTACTTC